This paragraph covers one T cell receptor (beta chain) sequence. It lacks a known antigen. No clone much larger than this one lies a single base away; base qualities are absent. The data were taken from a study of blood T cell repertoires in COVID-19 (dated by TCRdb to about 2020). Describing the broader study: The collaborator samples originated in the United States, Italy and Spain and spanned the acute and convalescent phases of COVID-19. HLA class I and class II types, where available, came from metadata supplied by the sample provider rather than from assay-based typing. The samples were drawn from the first 160 participants of the ongoing ImmuneRACE study and from 950 to 1,500 subjects provided by 6 global collaborators. Subjects who had been exposed to COVID-19, were actively infected with it, or had recovered from it provided the deeply sampled blood TCRbeta repertoires that made up the dataset. The material from the prospective study consisted of cDNA or gDNA derived from T cells, B-cell-depleted T cells, or PBMCs. Sample metadata almost always included a de-identified subject ID, COVID-19 status, age in years and sex. A freely available public database, intended as a resource for researchers studying the immune response to SARS-CoV-2, is where the repertoires were released. The investigation overall reported the following: The quantity of clinical and demographic metadata differed by source and by participant and was supplied without curation.

There are 18 amino acids in the CDR3, from cysteine to phenylalanine inclusive. The DNA shown is the 54-base CDR3, in frame from base 1. As encoded in the germline V gene, CDR1 is MGHRA while CDR2 is YSYEKL. V is pared back by 0 bases and J by 3 bases, with 21 bases lying between the germline termini. The immunoSEQ Assay, a bias-controlled multiplex PCR, was used to amplify TCRbeta CDR3 regions from genomic DNA. Turning to the authors' computational methods: The number of nucleated cells in each sample was estimated by amplification of reference gene primers within the assay. To quantify the absolute abundance of each unique TCRbeta CDR3 rearrangement, sequence reads were collapsed and filtered. For each sample, productive Simpson clonality was calculated by taking the square root of Simpson's diversity index across productive rearrangements. Held by TCRdb, this immuneACCESS table contains in-frame sequences only and omits some clones. Under half of the omission traces to an unresolved V gene where checked; the cause of the rest is unknown. V and J calls and clone size are given by that table; D and trimming were obtained from the DNA. This sample comprises 180,000 or so clones, about nine tenths of them detected only once. The ten largest make up 1.6% of the sample.

Each collaborating institution followed its own protocols to collect whole blood in K2EDTA tubes. For TCRbeta analysis, collaborator samples were shipped as frozen whole blood, as isolated PBMCs, or as DNA extracted from either sample type. Specimen: peripheral blood. This TCR came from a man aged 18 to 29 with active or convalescent COVID-19. The rearrangement combines TRBV4-1 with TRBJ2-7; TRBD2 is possibly the D segment (5 matching bases). The DNA is as follows: TGCGCCAGCAGCCAAGATCAGGCCGGGAATGGACTCCTCTACGAGCAGTACTTC. The translation is CASSQDQAGNGLLYEQYF.